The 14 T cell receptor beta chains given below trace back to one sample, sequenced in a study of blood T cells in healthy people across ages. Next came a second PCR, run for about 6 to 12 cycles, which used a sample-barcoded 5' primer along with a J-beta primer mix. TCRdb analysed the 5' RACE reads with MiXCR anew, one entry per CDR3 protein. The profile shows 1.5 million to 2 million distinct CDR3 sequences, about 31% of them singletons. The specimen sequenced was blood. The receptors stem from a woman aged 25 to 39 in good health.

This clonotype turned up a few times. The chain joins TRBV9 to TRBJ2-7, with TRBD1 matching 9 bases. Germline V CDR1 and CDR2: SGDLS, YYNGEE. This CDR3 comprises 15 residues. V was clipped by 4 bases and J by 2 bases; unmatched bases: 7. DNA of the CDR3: TGTGCCAGCAGCAAGGGACAGGGACCTCCCTACGAGCAGTACTTC. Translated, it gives CASSKGQGPPYEQYF.

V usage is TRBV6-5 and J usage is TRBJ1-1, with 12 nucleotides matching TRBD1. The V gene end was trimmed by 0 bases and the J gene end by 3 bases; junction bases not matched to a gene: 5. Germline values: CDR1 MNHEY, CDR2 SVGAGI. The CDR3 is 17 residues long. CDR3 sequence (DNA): TGTGCCAGCAGTTACTCGTGGGACAGGGGGCTTGACACTGAAGCTTTCTTT. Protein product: CASSYSWDRGLDTEAFF.

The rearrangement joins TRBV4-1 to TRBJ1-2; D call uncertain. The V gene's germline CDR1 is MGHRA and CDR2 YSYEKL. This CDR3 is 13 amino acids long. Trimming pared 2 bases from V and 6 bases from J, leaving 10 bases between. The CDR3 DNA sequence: TGCGCCAGCAGCCAAATTTCCTGGAATGGCTACACCTTC. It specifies CASSQISWNGYTF.

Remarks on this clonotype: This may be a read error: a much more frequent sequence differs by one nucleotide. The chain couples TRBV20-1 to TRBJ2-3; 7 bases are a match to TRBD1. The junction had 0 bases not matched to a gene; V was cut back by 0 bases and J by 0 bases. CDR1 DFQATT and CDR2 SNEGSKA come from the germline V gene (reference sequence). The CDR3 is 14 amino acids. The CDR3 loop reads CSARETGSTDTQYF. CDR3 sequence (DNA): TGCAGTGCTAGAGAGACAGGGAGCACAGATACGCAGTATTTT.

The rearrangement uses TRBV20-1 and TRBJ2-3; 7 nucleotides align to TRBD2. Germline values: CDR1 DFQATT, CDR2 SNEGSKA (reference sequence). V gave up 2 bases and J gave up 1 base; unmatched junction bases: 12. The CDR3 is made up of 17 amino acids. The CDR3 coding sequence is TGCAGTGCTAGACCTCTAGCGGTAGAGGCGGGCACAGATACGCAGTATTTT. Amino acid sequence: CSARPLAVEAGTDTQYF.

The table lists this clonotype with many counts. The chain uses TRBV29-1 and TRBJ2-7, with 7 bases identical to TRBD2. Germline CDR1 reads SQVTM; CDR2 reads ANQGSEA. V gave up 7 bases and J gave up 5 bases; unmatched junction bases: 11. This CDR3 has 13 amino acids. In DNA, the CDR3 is TGCAGCGCCCGCGCGGGGGACCTAGACGAGCAGTACTTC. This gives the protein CSARAGDLDEQYF.

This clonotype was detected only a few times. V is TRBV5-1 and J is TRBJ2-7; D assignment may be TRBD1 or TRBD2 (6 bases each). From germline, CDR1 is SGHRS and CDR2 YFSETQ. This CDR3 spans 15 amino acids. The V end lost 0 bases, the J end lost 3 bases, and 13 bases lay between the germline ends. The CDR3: CASSLEGGGYYEQYF. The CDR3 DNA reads TGCGCCAGCAGCTTGGAGGGGGGTGGATACTACGAGCAGTACTTC. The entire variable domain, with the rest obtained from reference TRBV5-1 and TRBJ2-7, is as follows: KAGVTQTPRYLIKTRGQQVTLSCSPISGHRSVSWYQQTPGQGLQFLFEYFSETQRNKGNFPGRFSGRQFSNSRSEMNVSTLELGDSALYLCASSLEGGGYYEQYFGPGTRLTVT.

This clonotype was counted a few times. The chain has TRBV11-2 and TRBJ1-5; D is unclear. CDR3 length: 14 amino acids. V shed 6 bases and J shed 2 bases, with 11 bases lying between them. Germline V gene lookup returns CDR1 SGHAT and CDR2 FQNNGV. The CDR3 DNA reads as TGTGCCAGCAGTTCGACCAGCGGCAATCAGCCCCAGCATTTT. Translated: CASSSTSGNQPQHF.

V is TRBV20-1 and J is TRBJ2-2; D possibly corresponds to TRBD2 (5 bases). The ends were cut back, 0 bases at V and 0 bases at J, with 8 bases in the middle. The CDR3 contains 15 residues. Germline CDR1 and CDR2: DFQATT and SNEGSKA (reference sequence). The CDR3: CSARERGTNTGELFF. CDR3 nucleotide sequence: TGCAGTGCTAGAGAGCGAGGGACGAACACCGGGGAGCTGTTTTTT.

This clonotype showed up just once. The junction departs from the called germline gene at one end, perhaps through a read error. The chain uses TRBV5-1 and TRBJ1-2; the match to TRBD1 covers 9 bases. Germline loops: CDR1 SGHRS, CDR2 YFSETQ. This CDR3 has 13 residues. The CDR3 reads CTSSFGTGSGYTF. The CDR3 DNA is TGCACCAGCAGCTTCGGGACAGGGAGTGGCTACACCTTC.

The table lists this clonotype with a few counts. The CDR3 here is CASSESGTGGQTQYF. For the CDR3, the DNA is TGTGCCAGCAGTGAATCCGGGACAGGGGGGCAAACCCAGTACTTC. The V call is TRBV6-1, the J call TRBJ2-5; TRBD1 matches at 11 bases. This CDR3 has 15 residues. The J segment lost 8 bases and the V segment lost 2 bases, leaving 7 bases of the junction unmatched. Germline loops: CDR1 MNHNS, CDR2 SASEGT.

CDR3 in DNA: TGTGCCAGCAGTCAAGTCGAGCAGTACTTC. Its protein is CASSQVEQYF. The genes are TRBV28 and TRBJ2-7; D is unclear. The germline V gene has CDR1 MDHEN and CDR2 SYDVKM. This CDR3 comprises 10 residues. Trimming removed 5 bases from V and 6 bases from J, with 5 bases in between. Supplemented by reference TRBV28 and TRBJ2-7, the full variable domain reads DVKVTQSSRYLVKRTGEKVFLECVQDMDHENMFWYRQDPGLGLRLIYFSYDVKMKEKGDIPEGYSVSREKKERFSLILESASTNQTSMYLCASSQVEQYFGPGTRLTVT.

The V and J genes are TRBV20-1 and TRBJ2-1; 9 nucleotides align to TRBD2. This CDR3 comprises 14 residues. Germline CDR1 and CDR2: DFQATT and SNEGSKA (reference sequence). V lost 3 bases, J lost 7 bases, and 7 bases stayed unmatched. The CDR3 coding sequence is TGCAGTGCTAGTTTTTCGCTAGCGGGGAATGAGCAGTTCTTC. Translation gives CSASFSLAGNEQFF.

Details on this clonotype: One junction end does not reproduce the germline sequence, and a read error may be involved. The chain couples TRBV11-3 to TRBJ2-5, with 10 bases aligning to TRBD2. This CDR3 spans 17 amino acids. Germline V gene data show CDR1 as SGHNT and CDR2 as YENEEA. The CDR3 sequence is CASSLAAEREGGETRYF. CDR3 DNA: TGTGCCAGCAGCTTAGCAGCAGAGCGGGAGGGCGGGGAGACCCGGTACTTC.